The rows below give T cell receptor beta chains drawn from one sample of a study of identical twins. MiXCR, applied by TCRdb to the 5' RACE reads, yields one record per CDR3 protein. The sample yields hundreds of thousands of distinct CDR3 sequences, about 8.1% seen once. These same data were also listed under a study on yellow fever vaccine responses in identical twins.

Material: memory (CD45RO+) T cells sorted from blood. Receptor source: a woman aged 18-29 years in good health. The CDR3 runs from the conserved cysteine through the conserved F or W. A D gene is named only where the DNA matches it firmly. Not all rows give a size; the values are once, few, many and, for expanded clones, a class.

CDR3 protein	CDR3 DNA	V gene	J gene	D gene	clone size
CASSLKGTQETQYF	TGTGCCAGCAGCTTGAAGGGTACCCAAGAGACCCAGTACTTC	TRBV5-4	TRBJ2-5	NA	NA
CASSIRENPEAFF	TGTGCCAGCAGCATCAGGGAAAACCCTGAAGCTTTCTTT	TRBV6-6	TRBJ1-1	NA	many
CASSVAGDTEAFF	TGTGCCAGCAGCGTAGCCGGGGACACTGAAGCTTTCTTT	TRBV9	TRBJ1-1	NA	few
CASSGGAGEKLFF	TGTGCCAGCAGCGGGGGAGCAGGTGAAAAACTGTTTTTT	TRBV11-3	TRBJ1-4	NA	few
CASSRAQWEQYF	TGTGCCAGCAGTCGGGCCCAGTGGGAGCAGTACTTC	TRBV3-1	TRBJ2-7	NA	NA
CASADGQAFANEQFF	TGTGCTAGTGCCGACGGACAGGCATTCGCGAATGAGCAGTTCTTC	TRBV12-5	TRBJ2-1	TRBD1	NA
CASSTTPNYGYTF	TGTGCCAGCAGTACAACTCCTAACTATGGCTACACCTTC	TRBV6-2/TRBV6-3	TRBJ1-2	NA	NA
CASGQGVNTGELFF	TGTGCTTCAGGTCAGGGGGTCAACACCGGGGAGCTGTTTTTT	TRBV7-3	TRBJ2-2	TRBD1	few
CATSRVRVNTGELFF	TGTGCCACCAGCAGAGTTCGGGTGAACACCGGGGAGCTGTTTTTT	TRBV15	TRBJ2-2	NA	many
CATSRDLGTNEKLFF	TGTGCCACCAGCAGAGATCTAGGAACTAATGAAAAACTGTTTTTT	TRBV15	TRBJ1-4	NA	NA
CASKDTGGSNQPQHF	TGTGCCAGTAAAGATACAGGGGGGAGCAATCAGCCCCAGCATTTT	TRBV12-3/TRBV12-4	TRBJ1-5	TRBD1	NA
CASSLEGEGAGELFF	TGTGCCAGCAGCTTAGAGGGAGAAGGTGCCGGGGAGCTGTTTTTT	TRBV7-6	TRBJ2-2	NA	NA
CASSQEGGFFTDTQYF	TGCGCCAGCAGCCAAGAAGGTGGTTTCTTCACAGATACGCAGTATTTT	TRBV4-1	TRBJ2-3	NA	many
CASRGGSGSYNEQFF	TGTGCCAGCAGGGGCGGGTCAGGCTCCTACAATGAGCAGTTCTTC	TRBV6-1	TRBJ2-1	NA	NA
CSVNLGSYGYTF	TGCAGCGTTAACCTGGGAAGCTATGGCTACACCTTC	TRBV29-1	TRBJ1-2	NA	many
CSARTPTSGALSAQYF	TGCAGTGCTAGAACCCCAACTAGCGGGGCTCTGAGTGCCCAGTACTTC	TRBV20-1	TRBJ2-5	TRBD2	many
CASSLVVSGRENEQFF	TGCGCCAGCAGCTTGGTTGTTAGCGGGAGGGAGAATGAGCAGTTCTTC	TRBV5-1	TRBJ2-1	TRBD2	NA
CASSLAGQGVNEKLFF	TGTGCCAGCAGCTTGGCTGGGCAGGGCGTTAATGAAAAACTGTTTTTT	TRBV5-6	TRBJ1-4	NA	few
CASSVAAGDGNIQYF	TGTGCCAGCAGCGTAGCGGCGGGAGACGGAAACATTCAGTACTTC	TRBV9	TRBJ2-4	TRBD2	NA
CASSPRHEQFF	TGTGCCAGCAGCCCACGGCATGAGCAGTTCTTC	TRBV7-2	TRBJ2-1	NA	few
CASSSGIGNSPLHF	TGCGCCAGCAGCTCAGGGATTGGGAATTCACCCCTCCACTTT	TRBV5-1	TRBJ1-6	NA	NA
CASSPGEGISNNEQFF	TGTGCCAGCTCACCCGGGGAGGGGATCTCCAACAATGAGCAGTTCTTC	TRBV18	TRBJ2-1	TRBD2	once
CASSLLIAGVSGEQYF	TGTGCCAGCAGCCTCCTCATAGCGGGAGTATCCGGTGAGCAGTACTTC	TRBV2	TRBJ2-7	TRBD2	NA
CSARDTRTDTQYF	TGCAGTGCTAGGGACACCCGCACAGATACGCAGTATTTT	TRBV20-1	TRBJ2-3	NA	few
CASSQPGLADSGELFF	TGTGCCAGCAGCCAACCCGGACTAGCTGACTCCGGGGAGCTGTTTTTT	TRBV4-2	TRBJ2-2	TRBD2	many
CASTDRLGEQETQYF	TGTGCCAGCACCGACAGGTTGGGGGAGCAAGAGACCCAGTACTTC	TRBV6-1	TRBJ2-5	NA	few
CASSKNARGDTQYF	TGTGCCAGCAGTAAAAACGCGAGGGGAGATACGCAGTATTTT	TRBV27	TRBJ2-3	NA	few
CASSQEGPGLAANNEQFF	TGCGCCAGCAGCCAAGAAGGGCCGGGACTAGCGGCTAACAATGAGCAGTTCTTC	TRBV4-1	TRBJ2-1	TRBD2	NA
CASSLAKGREETQYF	TGTGCCAGCAGCTTAGCGAAAGGGAGGGAAGAGACCCAGTACTTC	TRBV7-8	TRBJ2-5	TRBD2	many
CASSLARGGRYNEQFF	TGCGCCAGCAGCTTGGCCCGCGGGGGGCGTTACAATGAGCAGTTCTTC	TRBV5-1	TRBJ2-1	TRBD2	few
CASSRTGGNTIYF	TGTGCCAGCAGCCGGACAGGGGGCAACACCATATATTTT	TRBV12-3/TRBV12-4	TRBJ1-3	TRBD1	few
CASSLGGGQGAFQETQYF	TGTGCCAGCAGCCTCGGGGGAGGTCAGGGGGCGTTCCAAGAGACCCAGTACTTC	TRBV4-2	TRBJ2-5	TRBD1	few
CASSFPGADTQYF	TGTGCCAGCAGTTTCCCGGGGGCAGATACGCAGTATTTT	TRBV12-3/TRBV12-4	TRBJ2-3	NA	many
CASSEEIGQYNSPLHF	TGCGCCAGCAGTGAGGAAATAGGACAGTACAATTCACCCCTCCACTTT	TRBV10-2	TRBJ1-6	NA	NA
CAISELVTDTQYF	TGTGCCATCAGTGAACTAGTCACAGATACGCAGTATTTT	TRBV10-3	TRBJ2-3	NA	many
CASSTPGLPKYF	TGTGCCAGTAGTACACCTGGACTTCCGAAGTACTTC	TRBV19	TRBJ2-7	NA	few
CASTPLGPQETQYF	TGCGCCAGCACCCCCTTAGGGCCACAAGAGACCCAGTACTTC	TRBV10-2	TRBJ2-5	NA	NA
CSAISGGSSGELFF	TGCAGTGCCATTAGCGGGGGAAGCTCCGGGGAGCTGTTTTTT	TRBV20-1	TRBJ2-2	TRBD2	few
CASRGGPTAGEQFF	TGTGCCAGCAGGGGGGGGCCTACCGCCGGTGAGCAGTTCTTC	TRBV3-1	TRBJ2-1	NA	many
CASSSFTGTGIQETQYF	TGCGCCAGCAGCTCGTTCACCGGGACAGGGATCCAAGAGACCCAGTACTTC	TRBV5-1	TRBJ2-5	TRBD1	many
CSATWSGREETQYF	TGCAGCGCTACATGGAGCGGGAGGGAAGAGACCCAGTACTTC	TRBV29-1	TRBJ2-5	TRBD2	many
CASSQVNAGDRIRGTQYF	TGTGCCAGCAGCCAAGTCAACGCGGGGGACCGAATAAGGGGTACCCAGTACTTC	TRBV3-1	TRBJ2-5	TRBD2	few
CASSVDSSRGYGYTF	TGTGCCAGCAGCGTGGACAGTTCTAGGGGCTATGGCTACACCTTC	TRBV7-9	TRBJ1-2	NA	many
CASSTGLARETQYF	TGCGCCAGCAGCACCGGACTAGCCAGAGAGACCCAGTACTTC	TRBV5-1	TRBJ2-5	TRBD2	many